One and the same sample provided the 22 T cell receptor beta chains below, sequenced in a study of T-cell reconstitution after alpha-beta-depleted transplantation in children. Using unique molecular identifiers, the investigators prepared the TCRbeta library. One entry per CDR3 protein results from TCRdb running MiXCR on the PCR reads. The data show hundreds of thousands of distinct CDR3 sequences, about 26% seen once. The material was PBMCs, obtained before TCRalphabeta/CD19-depleted stem cell transplant. The source of these receptors is a girl aged 2 to 9 with Fanconi anemia, due to receive a stem cell transplant.

In its sample, this clonotype was seen a few times. V usage is TRBV7-3 and J usage is TRBJ2-1; tentative D call: TRBD2 (5 bases). V lost 5 bases and J lost 1, with 9 bases in between. The CDR3 totals 14 residues. The germline CDR1 and CDR2 sequences are SGHTA and FQGTGA. The chain's CDR3 is CASSLPGSYNEQFF. The CDR3 DNA follows: TGTGCCAGCAGCCTTCCGGGATCCTACAATGAGCAGTTCTTC.

The chain couples TRBV7-9 to TRBJ2-1; 8 nucleotides line up with TRBD2. This CDR3 contains 14 residues. The junction had 5 bases not matched to a gene; V was cut back by 5 bases and J by 5 bases. Germline V lookup: CDR1 SEHNR, CDR2 FQNEAQ (reference sequence). Written as DNA, the CDR3 is TGTGCCAGCAGCCGGGGGGGGATGCACAATGAGCAGTTCTTC. This codes for CASSRGGMHNEQFF.

In this sample, this clonotype turned up a few times. Here the CDR3 reads CASSHVSGGAYNEQFF. The CDR3 DNA reads TGTGCCAGCAGCCACGTTAGCGGGGGGGCCTACAATGAGCAGTTCTTC. The V call is TRBV4-2, the J call TRBJ2-1; 11 nucleotides agree with TRBD2. The CDR3 totals 16 residues. Germline V gene data show CDR1 as LGHNA and CDR2 as YNFKEQ. The V and J ends lost 3 bases and 2 bases, in that order; junction bases with no gene match: 3.

This clonotype turned up a few times. The chain couples TRBV29-1 to TRBJ2-2; D gene uncertain. Germline V gene data show CDR1 as SQVTM and CDR2 as ANQGSEA. The CDR3 loop spans 14 amino acids. The ends were cut back, 1 base at V and 0 bases at J, with 6 bases in the middle. For the CDR3, the DNA is TGCAGCGTTGAAGGGCAGACGAACACCGGGGAGCTGTTTTTT. This codes for CSVEGQTNTGELFF.

V and J are TRBV25-1 and TRBJ2-7, with D possibly being TRBD1 (6 bases). This CDR3 comprises 15 residues. Germline values: CDR1 MGHDK, CDR2 SYGVNS. V dropped 1 base and J dropped 6 bases, with 16 bases sitting between them. CDR3 bases: TGTGCCAGCAGTGAATTCCCCCTACAGGGAGCCGAGCAGTACTTC. Protein product: CASSEFPLQGAEQYF.

This clonotype was seen a handful of times. The gene calls are TRBV20-1 and TRBJ1-5, with no clear D. V gave up 3 bases and J gave up 3 bases, with 12 bases separating them. The germline V gene has CDR1 DFQATT and CDR2 SNEGSKA (reference sequence). This CDR3 comprises 14 residues. The CDR3 DNA sequence: TGCAGTGCTAGTAGGTTGGACGTCAATCAGCCCCAGCATTTT. Encoded protein: CSASRLDVNQPQHF.

This clonotype was found a few times. The genes are TRBV11-2 and TRBJ1-1; 8 bases match TRBD1. Germline CDR1 reads SGHAT; CDR2 reads FQNNGV. The V and J ends lost 5 bases and 6 bases, in that order; junction bases with no gene match: 11. The CDR3 spans 15 residues. The DNA of the CDR3 is TGTGCCAGCAGCGGTTATCGACAGGGGAGCGCTGAAGCTTTCTTT. Translating it yields CASSGYRQGSAEAFF.

This chain links TRBV27 with TRBJ2-7; the match to TRBD2 covers 10 bases. CDR1 and CDR2 (germline): MNHEY, SMNVEV (reference sequence). This CDR3 comprises 15 residues. V was clipped by 4 bases and J by 1 base; unmatched bases: 4. The CDR3 DNA is TGTGCCAGCAGTTCTAGCGGGGGATTTTCCTACGAGCAGTACTTC. This sequence encodes CASSSSGGFSYEQYF.

In its sample, this clonotype was seen once. The rearrangement joins TRBV28 to TRBJ1-6, with 9 bases matching TRBD1. The CDR3 runs to 17 residues. V lost 3 bases, J lost 8 bases, and 11 bases stayed unmatched. Germline-derived CDR1 and CDR2 are MDHEN and SYDVKM. CDR3 sequence: CASSFRFRRQGDSPLHF. For the CDR3, the DNA is TGTGCCAGCAGTTTTCGGTTTAGGAGACAGGGGGATTCACCCCTCCACTTT.

This clonotype was seen many times. J is TRBJ1-1 and V is TRBV29-1; maybe TRBD1 (5 bases). The CDR3 contains 13 residues. CDR1 and CDR2 (germline): SQVTM, ANQGSEA. V lost 4 bases, J lost 4 bases, and 13 bases lay in between. The DNA for the CDR3 is TGCAGCGTTGGGAAGGGGCACCGCACTGAAGCTTTCTTT. This gives the protein CSVGKGHRTEAFF.

The rearrangement links TRBV10-1 to TRBJ2-1, with 12 bases identical to TRBD2. Looked up from germline, CDR1 is WNHNN and CDR2 is SYGVQD (reference sequence). CDR3 length equals 19 residues. Trimming cost V 0 bases and J 0 bases; bases outside gene matches: 6. CDR3 in DNA: TGCGCCAGCAGTGAGTCCCCGGGACTAGCGGGTATCTCCTACAATGAGCAGTTCTTC. Amino acid sequence: CASSESPGLAGISYNEQFF.

This clonotype appeared many times. The chain employs TRBV5-6 and TRBJ2-1, with TRBD1 as a possible D gene (7 bases). Trimming took 1 base from V and 7 from J, leaving 12 bases between them. Germline lookup yields CDR1 SGHDT and CDR2 YYEEEE. This CDR3 region has 14 residues. CDR3 bases: TGTGCCAGCAGCTTGTTACAGGGGAGGAATGAGCAGTTCTTC. Protein: CASSLLQGRNEQFF.

V and J are TRBV20-1 and TRBJ2-3; a possible D gene is TRBD2 (5 bases). The CDR3 has 16 amino acids. Trimming cost V 3 bases and J 2 bases, with 18 bases left between them. The germline V gene encodes CDR1 DFQATT and CDR2 SNEGSKA (reference sequence). In DNA, the CDR3 is TGCAGTGCTAGTCAGTTTACTAGTCGGAACACAGATACGCAGTATTTT. It is translated as CSASQFTSRNTDTQYF.

The sample holds many counts of this clonotype. The chain links TRBV12-3 or TRBV12-4 to TRBJ2-5, with 10 bases identical to TRBD2. Trimming at V came to 8 bases and at J to 2 bases, leaving 8 bases not matched to a gene. This CDR3 has 15 residues. The CDR3 loop is CASLLAGEPQETQYF. CDR3 bases: TGTGCCAGCCTTCTAGCGGGAGAGCCGCAAGAGACCCAGTACTTC.

This chain uses TRBV7-3 with TRBJ2-5, with 7 positions matching TRBD2. Germline lookup yields CDR1 SGHTA and CDR2 FQGTGA. The CDR3 is made up of 15 amino acids. V was pared by 5 bases and J by 1 base, with 7 bases of the junction left unmatched. The CDR3 protein is CASSPGPGGQETQYF. CDR3 coding DNA: TGTGCCAGCAGCCCCGGGCCGGGGGGCCAAGAGACCCAGTACTTC.

Only one count was recorded for this clonotype. The chain carries TRBV29-1 and TRBJ1-1; 8 bases line up with TRBD1. V was clipped by 4 bases and J by 1 base; unmatched bases: 5. Germline V CDR1 and CDR2: SQVTM, ANQGSEA. CDR3 length: 14 amino acids. The CDR3 region has the DNA TGCAGCGTTGCAGTCACAGGGGGGAACACTGAAGCTTTCTTT. Encoded protein: CSVAVTGGNTEAFF.

V usage is TRBV29-1 and J usage is TRBJ1-2, with D possibly being TRBD1 (6 bases). Germline values: CDR1 SQVTM, CDR2 ANQGSEA. The CDR3 totals 11 residues. Trimming took 4 bases from V and 6 from J, leaving 9 bases between them. The CDR3 coding sequence is TGCAGCGTTGGCAGGGGCCATGGCTACACCTTC. Translating gives CSVGRGHGYTF.

This sequence joins TRBV28 and TRBJ2-1; D is perhaps TRBD1 (5 bases). Germline V CDR1 and CDR2: MDHEN, SYDVKM. V was cut by 3 bases and J by 9 bases, with 15 bases left in between. The CDR3 loop spans 14 amino acids. The DNA for the CDR3 is TGTGCCAGCAGTTTTCAGGGTTTTGCCGCTGAGCAGTTCTTC. Amino acid sequence: CASSFQGFAAEQFF.

In its sample, this clonotype was seen many times. This chain joins TRBV20-1 and TRBJ2-1; TRBD2 matches 10 bases. Trimming at V came to 5 bases and at J to 7 bases, leaving 8 bases not matched to a gene. The CDR3 totals 14 residues. Germline lookup yields CDR1 DFQATT and CDR2 SNEGSKA (reference sequence). The CDR3 region has the DNA TGCAGTGCTCCCGGGACTAGCGACTTGAATGAGCAGTTCTTC. Translation gives CSAPGTSDLNEQFF.

Many counts were recorded for this clonotype. The chain has TRBV12-3 or TRBV12-4 and TRBJ2-7; D unclear. The CDR3 has 12 residues. Trimming took 2 bases from V and 3 from J, leaving 5 bases between them. In DNA form, the CDR3 reads TGTGCCAGCAGTTTAACCTTCTACGAGCAGTACTTC. Its protein product is CASSLTFYEQYF.

This clonotype was seen only a few times. This rearrangement joins TRBV29-1 to TRBJ2-2, with D uncertain. The CDR3 is 12 amino acids. Trimming removed 6 bases at V and 4 bases at J, with 9 bases between. CDR1 is SQVTM, CDR2 ANQGSEA, per germline. CDR3 DNA: TGCAGCGTCGGGCGCGTCACCGGGGAGCTGTTTTTT. Translated: CSVGRVTGELFF.

This chain joins TRBV7-9 and TRBJ2-7, with 7 bases that match TRBD2. CDR1 is SEHNR and CDR2 is FQNEAQ in the germline V gene (reference sequence). This CDR3 is 16 amino acids long. V was clipped by 4 bases and J by 0 bases; unmatched bases: 9. The CDR3 here is CASSSASGVSSYEQYF. The DNA for the CDR3 is TGTGCCAGCAGCTCCGCTAGCGGAGTGAGCTCCTACGAGCAGTACTTC.